This T cell receptor beta chain was identified during a study of CD8 T cells in ankylosing spondylitis. Study-level results: Significant enrichment of disease-linked clones was reportedly seen in matched ankylosing spondylitis synovial fluid. Several of the motif variants were reported before in synovial fluid and blood from reactive arthritis.

Quantitative barcoded 5'-RACE was used to prepare TCR beta libraries. TCRdb re-called the 5' RACE reads with MiXCR, one entry per CDR3 protein. The sample comprises under 120,000 distinct CDR3 sequences, 24% of which are singletons, and 9% to 15% rests with the top ten. Worth noting for this clonotype: Its antigen remains unidentified.

CDR1 and CDR2 from the germline V gene are DFQATT and SNEGSKA (reference sequence). V was pared by 6 bases and J by 9 bases, with 12 bases between. The CDR3 has 11 residues. The sequencing sample was made of synovial fluid, either unsorted or a sorted T cell fraction (not recorded which). The gene calls are TRBV20-1 and TRBJ1-5; D might be TRBD1 (5 bases). The TCR sequence derives from a male donor with ankylosing spondylitis. CDR3: CSARLQGPQHF. The CDR3 DNA reads TGCAGTGCCCGCCTTCAGGGGCCCCAGCATTTT.